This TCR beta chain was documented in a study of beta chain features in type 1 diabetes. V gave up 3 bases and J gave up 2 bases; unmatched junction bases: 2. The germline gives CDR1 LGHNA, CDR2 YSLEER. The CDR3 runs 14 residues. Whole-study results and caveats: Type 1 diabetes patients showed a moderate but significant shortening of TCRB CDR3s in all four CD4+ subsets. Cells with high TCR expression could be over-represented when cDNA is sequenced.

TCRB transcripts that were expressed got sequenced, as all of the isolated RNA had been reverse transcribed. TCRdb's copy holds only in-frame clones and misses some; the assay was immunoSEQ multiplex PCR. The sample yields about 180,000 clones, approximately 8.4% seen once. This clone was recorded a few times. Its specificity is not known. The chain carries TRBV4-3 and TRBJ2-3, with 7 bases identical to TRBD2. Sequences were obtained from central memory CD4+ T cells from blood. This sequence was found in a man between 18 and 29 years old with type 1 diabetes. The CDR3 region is CASSHGGYTDTQYF. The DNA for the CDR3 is TGCGCCAGCAGCCACGGGGGGTACACAGATACGCAGTATTTT.